This T cell receptor (beta chain) was sequenced in a study of blood T cell repertoires in COVID-19. On the study more broadly: Samples came from the United States, Italy and Spain, spanning acute and convalescent COVID-19. Nucleic acid was either cDNA or gDNA, and it came from T cells, B-cell-depleted T cells, or PBMCs.

This table comes from immunoSEQ multiplex PCR, and its TCRdb copy is limited to in-frame clones, with some not included. The sample shows over 350,000 clones, nearly 90% of them seen only once. The junction had 5 bases not matched to a gene; V was cut back by 1 base and J by 3 bases. Germline lookup yields CDR1 GTSNPN and CDR2 SVGIG (reference sequence). This CDR3 region has 14 residues. Participants reported their clinical history, and cohort assignment relied on those reports. The source material was PBMCs or T cells enriched from blood (not recorded which). This TCR was sampled from a woman aged 18-29 years with acute COVID-19. The gene calls are TRBV30 and TRBJ2-7; 8 bases fit TRBD1. The CDR3 protein is CAWSGGTGLYEQYF. CDR3 nucleotide sequence: TGTGCCTGGAGTGGGGGGACAGGTCTCTACGAGCAGTACTTC.